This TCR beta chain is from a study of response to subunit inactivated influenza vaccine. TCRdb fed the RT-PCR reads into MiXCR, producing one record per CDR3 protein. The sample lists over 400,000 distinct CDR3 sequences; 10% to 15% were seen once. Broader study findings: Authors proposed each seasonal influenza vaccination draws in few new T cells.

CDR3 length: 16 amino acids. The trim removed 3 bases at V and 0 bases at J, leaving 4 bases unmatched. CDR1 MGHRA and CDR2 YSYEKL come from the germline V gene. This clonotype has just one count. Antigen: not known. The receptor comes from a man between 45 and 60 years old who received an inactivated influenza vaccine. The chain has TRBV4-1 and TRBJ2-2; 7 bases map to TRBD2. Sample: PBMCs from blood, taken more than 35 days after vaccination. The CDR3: CASSHRTSTNTGELFF. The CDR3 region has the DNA TGCGCCAGCAGCCACCGGACTAGTACGAACACCGGGGAGCTGTTTTTT.